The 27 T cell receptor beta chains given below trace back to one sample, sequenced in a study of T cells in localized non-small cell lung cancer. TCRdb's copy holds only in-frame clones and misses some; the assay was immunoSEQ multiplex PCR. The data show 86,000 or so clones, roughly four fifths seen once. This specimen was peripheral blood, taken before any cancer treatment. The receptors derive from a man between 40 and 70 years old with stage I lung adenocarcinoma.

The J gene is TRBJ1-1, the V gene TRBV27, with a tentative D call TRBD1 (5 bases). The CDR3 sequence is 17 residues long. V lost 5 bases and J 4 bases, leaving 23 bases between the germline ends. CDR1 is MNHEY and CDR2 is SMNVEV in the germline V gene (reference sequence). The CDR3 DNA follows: TGTGCCAGCAGTCACCTCAGGGACCTCGGCGGAGGCACTGAAGCTTTCTTT. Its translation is CASSHLRDLGGGTEAFF.

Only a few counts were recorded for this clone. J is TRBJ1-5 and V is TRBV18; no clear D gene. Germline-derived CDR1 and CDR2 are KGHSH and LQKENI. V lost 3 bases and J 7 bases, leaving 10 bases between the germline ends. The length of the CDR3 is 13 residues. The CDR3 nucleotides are TGTGCCAGCTCACCCGGAGAACGGCAGCCCCAGCATTTT. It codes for CASSPGERQPQHF.

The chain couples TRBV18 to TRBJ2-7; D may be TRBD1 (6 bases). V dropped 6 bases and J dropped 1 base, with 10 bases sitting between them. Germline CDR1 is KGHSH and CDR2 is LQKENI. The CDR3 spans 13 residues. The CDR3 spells CASSHRESYEQYF. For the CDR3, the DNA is TGTGCCAGCTCCCACAGGGAATCCTACGAGCAGTACTTC.

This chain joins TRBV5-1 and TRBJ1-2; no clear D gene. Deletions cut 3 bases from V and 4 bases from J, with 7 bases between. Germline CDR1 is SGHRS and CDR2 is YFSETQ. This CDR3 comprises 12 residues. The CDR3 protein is CASSSGTYGYTF. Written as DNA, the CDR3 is TGCGCCAGCAGCTCGGGCACCTATGGCTACACCTTC.

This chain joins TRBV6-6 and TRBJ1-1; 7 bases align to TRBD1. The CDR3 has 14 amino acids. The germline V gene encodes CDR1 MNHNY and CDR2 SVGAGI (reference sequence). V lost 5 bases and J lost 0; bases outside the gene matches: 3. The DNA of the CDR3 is TGTGCCAGCAGTCGAGGGGGCTTGAACACTGAAGCTTTCTTT. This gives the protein CASSRGGLNTEAFF.

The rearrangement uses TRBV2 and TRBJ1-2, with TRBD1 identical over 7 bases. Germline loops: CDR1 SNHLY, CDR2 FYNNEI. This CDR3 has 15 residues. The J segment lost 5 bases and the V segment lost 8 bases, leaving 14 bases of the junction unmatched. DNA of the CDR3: TGTGCCAGCTGGTCTAGGACAGGTGGGGTTTATGGCTACACCTTC. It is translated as CASWSRTGGVYGYTF.

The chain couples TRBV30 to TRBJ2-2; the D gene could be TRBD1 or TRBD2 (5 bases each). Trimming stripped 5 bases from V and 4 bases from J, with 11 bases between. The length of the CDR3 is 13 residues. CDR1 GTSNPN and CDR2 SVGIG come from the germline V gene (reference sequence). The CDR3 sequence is CAWSSGTTGELFF. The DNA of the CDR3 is TGTGCCTGGTCATCTGGGACCACCGGGGAGCTGTTTTTT.

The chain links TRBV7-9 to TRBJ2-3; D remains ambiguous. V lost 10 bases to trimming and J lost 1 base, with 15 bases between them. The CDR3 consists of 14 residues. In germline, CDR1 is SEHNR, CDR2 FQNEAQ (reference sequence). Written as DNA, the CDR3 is TGTGCCACCAAACTCTCGGGCGGCACAGATACGCAGTATTTT. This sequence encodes CATKLSGGTDTQYF. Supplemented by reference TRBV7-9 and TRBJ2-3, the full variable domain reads DTGVSQNPRHKITKRGQNVTFRCDPISEHNRLYWYRQTLGQGPEFLTYFQNEAQLEKSRLLSDRFSAERPKGSFSTLEIQRTEQGDSAMYLCATKLSGGTDTQYFGPGTRLTVL.

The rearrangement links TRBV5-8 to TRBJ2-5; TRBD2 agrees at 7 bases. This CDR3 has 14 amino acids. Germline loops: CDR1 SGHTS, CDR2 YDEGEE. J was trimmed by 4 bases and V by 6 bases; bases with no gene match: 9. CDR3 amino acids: CASTGGSWRETQYF. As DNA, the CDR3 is TGTGCCAGCACCGGGGGGTCTTGGAGAGAGACCCAGTACTTC.

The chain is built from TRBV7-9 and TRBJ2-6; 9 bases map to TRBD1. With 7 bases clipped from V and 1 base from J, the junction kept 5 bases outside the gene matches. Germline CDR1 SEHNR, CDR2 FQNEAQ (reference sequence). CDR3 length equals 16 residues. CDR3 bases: TGTGCCAGCACCGGACAGGGGCCGTCTGGGGCCAACGTCCTGACTTTC. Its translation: CASTGQGPSGANVLTF.

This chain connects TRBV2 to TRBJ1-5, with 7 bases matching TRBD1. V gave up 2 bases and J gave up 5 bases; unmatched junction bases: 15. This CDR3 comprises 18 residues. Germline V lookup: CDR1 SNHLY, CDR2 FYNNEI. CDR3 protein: CASSEFKVIWDSYQPQHF. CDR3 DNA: TGTGCCAGCAGTGAATTTAAGGTAATATGGGACAGCTATCAGCCCCAGCATTTT.

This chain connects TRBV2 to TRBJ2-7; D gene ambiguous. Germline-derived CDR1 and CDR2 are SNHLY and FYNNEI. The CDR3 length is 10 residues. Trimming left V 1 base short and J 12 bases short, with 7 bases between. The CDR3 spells CASSEGSPYF. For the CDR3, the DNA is TGTGCCAGCAGTGAAGGGTCCCCGTACTTC.

The CDR3 here is CASSSGLSNQPQHF. The CDR3 region has the DNA TGTGCCAGTAGTAGTGGACTTAGCAATCAGCCCCAGCATTTT. The chain joins TRBV19 to TRBJ1-5, with D unresolved. The CDR3 covers 14 residues. Trimming shortened V by 4 bases and J by 0 bases, and 7 bases separated the two germline ends. Per germline, CDR1 LNHDA and CDR2 SQIVND (reference sequence).

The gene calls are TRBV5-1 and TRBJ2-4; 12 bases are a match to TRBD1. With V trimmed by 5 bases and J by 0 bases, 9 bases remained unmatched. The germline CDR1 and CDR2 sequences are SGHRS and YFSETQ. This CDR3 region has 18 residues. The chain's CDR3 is CASSQAPGQGAAKNIQYF. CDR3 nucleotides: TGCGCCAGCAGTCAGGCCCCGGGACAGGGGGCAGCCAAAAACATTCAGTACTTC.

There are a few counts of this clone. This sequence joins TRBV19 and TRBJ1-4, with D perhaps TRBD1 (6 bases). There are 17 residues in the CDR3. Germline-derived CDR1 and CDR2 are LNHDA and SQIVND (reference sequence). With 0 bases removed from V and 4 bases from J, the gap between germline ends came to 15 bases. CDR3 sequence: CASSIDPSGGRNEKLFF. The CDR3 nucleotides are TGTGCCAGTAGTATAGACCCCTCGGGGGGGCGTAATGAAAAACTGTTTTTT.

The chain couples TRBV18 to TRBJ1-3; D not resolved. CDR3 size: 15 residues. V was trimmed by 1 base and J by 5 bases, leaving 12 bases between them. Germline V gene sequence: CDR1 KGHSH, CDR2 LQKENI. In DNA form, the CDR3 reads TGTGCCAGCTCACCACAGAGCGGGTCTAGAAACACCATATATTTT. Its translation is CASSPQSGSRNTIYF.

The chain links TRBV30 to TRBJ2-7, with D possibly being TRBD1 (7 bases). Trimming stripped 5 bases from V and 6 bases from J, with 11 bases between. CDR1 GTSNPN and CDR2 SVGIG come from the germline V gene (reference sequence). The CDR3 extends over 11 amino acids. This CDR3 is CAWGQGGEQYF. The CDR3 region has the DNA TGTGCCTGGGGGCAGGGGGGCGAGCAGTACTTC.

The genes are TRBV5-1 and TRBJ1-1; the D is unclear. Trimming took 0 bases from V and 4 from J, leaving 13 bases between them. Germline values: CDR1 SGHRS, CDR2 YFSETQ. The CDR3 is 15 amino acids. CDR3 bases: TGCGCCAGCAGCTTGGATGTAGGGTCGACCACTGAAGCTTTCTTT. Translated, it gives CASSLDVGSTTEAFF.

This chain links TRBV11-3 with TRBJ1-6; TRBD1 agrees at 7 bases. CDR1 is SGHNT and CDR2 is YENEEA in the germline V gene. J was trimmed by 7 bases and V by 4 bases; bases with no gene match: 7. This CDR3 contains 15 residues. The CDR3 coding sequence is TGTGCCAGCAGCTCGAGTGGGACAGTCAATTCACCCCTCCACTTT. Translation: CASSSSGTVNSPLHF.

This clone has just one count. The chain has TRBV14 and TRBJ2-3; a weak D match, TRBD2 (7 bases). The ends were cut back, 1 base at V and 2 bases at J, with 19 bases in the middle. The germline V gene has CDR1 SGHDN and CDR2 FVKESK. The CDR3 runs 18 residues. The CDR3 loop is CASSQVPVGGPSTDTQYF. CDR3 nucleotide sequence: TGTGCCAGCAGCCAAGTTCCTGTGGGGGGGCCATCCACAGATACGCAGTATTTT.

CDR3: CASSSPRTGGVLEQFF. For the CDR3, the DNA is TGTGCCAGCAGCTCCCCCCGGACCGGAGGGGTCTTGGAGCAGTTCTTC. The chain is built from TRBV11-2 and TRBJ2-1; possible D gene TRBD2, 6 bases. From germline, CDR1 is SGHAT and CDR2 FQNNGV. The ends were cut back, 4 bases at V and 10 bases at J, with 23 bases in the middle. The CDR3 spans 16 residues.

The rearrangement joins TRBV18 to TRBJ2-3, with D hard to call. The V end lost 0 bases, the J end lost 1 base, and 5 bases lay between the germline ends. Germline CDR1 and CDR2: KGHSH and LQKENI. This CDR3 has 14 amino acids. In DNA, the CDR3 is TGTGCCAGCTCACCACCCTGGCGCACAGATACGCAGTATTTT. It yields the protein CASSPPWRTDTQYF.

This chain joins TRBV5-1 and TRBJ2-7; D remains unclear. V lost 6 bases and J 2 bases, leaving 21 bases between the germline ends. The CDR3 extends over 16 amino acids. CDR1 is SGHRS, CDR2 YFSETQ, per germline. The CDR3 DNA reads TGCGCCAGCACCTCGCTTGGCGGCCCTCCCCCCTACGAGCAGTACTTC. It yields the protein CASTSLGGPPPYEQYF.

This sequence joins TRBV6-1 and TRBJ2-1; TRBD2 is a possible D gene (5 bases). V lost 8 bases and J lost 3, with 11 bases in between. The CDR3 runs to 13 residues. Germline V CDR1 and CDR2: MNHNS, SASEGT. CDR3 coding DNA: TGTGCCAGCCGAGGGAAGGGCTACAATGAGCAGTTCTTC. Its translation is CASRGKGYNEQFF.

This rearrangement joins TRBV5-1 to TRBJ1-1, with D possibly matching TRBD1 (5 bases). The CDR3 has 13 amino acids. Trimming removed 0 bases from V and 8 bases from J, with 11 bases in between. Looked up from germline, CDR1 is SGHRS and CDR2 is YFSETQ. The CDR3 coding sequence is TGCGCCAGCAGCTTGGCGTCGCGGGACGAAGCTTTCTTT. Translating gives CASSLASRDEAFF.

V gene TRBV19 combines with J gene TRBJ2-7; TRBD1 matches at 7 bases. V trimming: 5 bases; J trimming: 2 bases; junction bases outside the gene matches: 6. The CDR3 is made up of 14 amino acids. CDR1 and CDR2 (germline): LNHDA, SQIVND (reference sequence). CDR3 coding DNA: TGTGCCAGTAGTTCCCGACAGGGCACCTACGAGCAGTACTTC. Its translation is CASSSRQGTYEQYF.

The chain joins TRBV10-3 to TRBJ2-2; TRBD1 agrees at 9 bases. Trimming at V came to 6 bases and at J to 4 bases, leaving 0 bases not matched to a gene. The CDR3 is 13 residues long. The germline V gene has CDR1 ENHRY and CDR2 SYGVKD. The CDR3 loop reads CAIRTGGTGELFF. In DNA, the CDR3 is TGTGCCATCAGGACAGGGGGCACCGGGGAGCTGTTTTTT.